This T cell receptor beta chain was recovered during a study of blood T cell repertoires in COVID-19. At the level of the study: The samples span acute and convalescent COVID-19 from the United States, Italy and Spain. The cDNA or gDNA used as material had been derived from T cells, B-cell-depleted T cells, or PBMCs.

Germline trimming cut 6 bases from V and 4 bases from J; bases unmatched to any gene: 5. This CDR3 is 14 amino acids long. Germline V lookup: CDR1 MNHNS, CDR2 SASEGT. In the study's own analysis: By means of reference gene primer amplification, nucleated cell counts were estimated. Sequenced by immunoSEQ multiplex PCR; TCRdb stores in-frame clones only, minus some. V and J calls and clone size follow that table, whereas D and trimming were derived from the DNA. The sample consists of 150,000 or so clones, about four fifths of them appearing once. The receptor was isolated from a human donor in a cohort sampled during active COVID-19. The specimen was peripheral blood. The chain links TRBV6-1 to TRBJ2-1; 8 nucleotides line up with TRBD2. The DNA of the CDR3 is TGTGCCAGCAGCCGAGGGACTAGTTACAATGAGCAGTTCTTC. It is translated as CASSRGTSYNEQFF.